These 23 T cell receptor beta chains were sequenced from one sample in a study of T cells expressing NK-cell markers. Following a re-call of the 5' RACE reads, TCRdb has one entry per CDR3 protein and lacks DNA. This listing includes hundreds of thousands of distinct CDR3 sequences. Specimen: blood T cells: a sorted CD56 or NKG2C T cell subset, CD4+ or CD8+ T cells, or bulk PBMC T cells (not recorded which). These receptors originate from a woman aged 18-70 years in good health.

V and J are TRBV13 and TRBJ2-3; TCRdb picks TRBD2, but there is no DNA to check that call. Germline CDR1 PRHDT, CDR2 FYEKMQ (reference sequence). This CDR3 is built from 14 residues. CDR3 amino acids: CASLESGRTDTQYF. Complete variable domain (other parts from reference TRBV13 and TRBJ2-3): AAGVIQSPRHLIKEKRETATLKCYPIPRHDTVYWYQQGPGQDPQFLISFYEKMQSDKGSIPDRFSAQQFSDYHSELNMSSLELGDSALYFCASLESGRTDTQYFGPGTRLTVL.

The CDR3 spells CASSSDGTPRDTQYF. This sequence joins TRBV11-1 and TRBJ2-3; TCRdb outputs TRBD1, but without DNA this stays unchecked. The CDR3 length is 15 residues. Germline V gives CDR1 SGHAT, CDR2 FQDESV (reference sequence).

This sequence joins TRBV6-1 and TRBJ1-5; TCRdb selects TRBD1, and the lack of DNA leaves this call unchecked. This CDR3 is 13 amino acids long. The germline CDR1 and CDR2 sequences are MNHNS and SASEGT. CDR3 sequence: CASRITGNQPQHF.

V usage is TRBV9 and J usage is TRBJ2-5. CDR1 and CDR2 (germline): SGDLS, YYNGEE. This CDR3 is 14 amino acids long. The CDR3 region is CASSVDSSQETQYF.

CDR3 loop: CASSRHLAGVGETQYF. V and J are TRBV14 and TRBJ2-5; TCRdb reports TRBD2, a call that lacks DNA to check it against. Per the germline V gene, CDR1 is SGHDN and CDR2 is FVKESK. This CDR3 contains 16 residues.

The chain uses TRBV27 and TRBJ1-6. This CDR3 is built from 14 residues. Germline V gene data show CDR1 as MNHEY and CDR2 as SMNVEV (reference sequence). The CDR3 region is CASSLSTMNSPLHF.

The CDR3 sequence is CASSLLEGFPETQYF. The gene calls are TRBV3-1 and TRBJ2-5; TCRdb calls TRBD2, which cannot be checked without DNA. The CDR3 consists of 15 residues. CDR1 and CDR2 (germline): LGHDT, YNNKEL (reference sequence).

The chain combines TRBV7-9 with TRBJ1-6; the TCRdb D gene call, TRBD1, has no DNA to confirm it. This CDR3 has 14 residues. In germline, CDR1 is SEHNR, CDR2 FQNEAQ (reference sequence). The CDR3 loop is CASSLRQANSPLHF.

V usage is TRBV12-3 or TRBV12-4 and J usage is TRBJ2-7; there is no DNA to check the TCRdb D call of TRBD2. CDR3 length: 14 amino acids. CDR3 region: CASSLEGPVGEQYF.

The gene calls are TRBV2 and TRBJ2-2; TCRdb selects TRBD1, and the lack of DNA leaves this call unchecked. This CDR3 is built from 15 residues. Germline V lookup: CDR1 SNHLY, CDR2 FYNNEI. This CDR3 reads CASSPGPFNTGELFF. The whole variable domain, remainder taken from reference TRBV2 and TRBJ2-2, is EPEVTQTPSHQVTQMGQEVILRCVPISNHLYFYWYRQILGQKVEFLVSFYNNEISEKSEIFDDQFSVERPDGSNFTLKIRSTKLEDSAMYFCASSPGPFNTGELFFGEGSRLTVL.

The V and J genes are TRBV4-3 and TRBJ1-2; checking the TCRdb D call of TRBD1 is not possible without DNA. Germline V gives CDR1 LGHNA, CDR2 YSLEER. The CDR3 covers 14 residues. CDR3 sequence: CASSQVGQSNGYTF.

V usage is TRBV28 and J usage is TRBJ2-7; TCRdb proposes TRBD1, but this gene call is untestable without DNA. Per the germline V gene, CDR1 is MDHEN and CDR2 is SYDVKM. CDR3 size: 14 residues. CDR3 amino acids: CASTLGTGVYEQYF.

CDR3 region: CASSTTVRNTIYF. The chain uses TRBV9 and TRBJ1-3; TCRdb returns TRBD1, unconfirmable since there is no DNA. The CDR3 runs to 13 residues. Germline CDR1 and CDR2: SGDLS and YYNGEE.

This chain uses TRBV10-3 with TRBJ2-3. Germline loops: CDR1 ENHRY, CDR2 SYGVKD. This CDR3 is built from 12 residues. CDR3 sequence: CAISEAADTQYF.

This chain joins TRBV11-2 and TRBJ1-3; no DNA is available, so the TRBD1 call from TCRdb remains unchecked. The germline CDR1 and CDR2 sequences are SGHAT and FQNNGV. The CDR3 totals 13 residues. The CDR3 protein is CASTPTGQSTIYF.

The chain uses TRBV5-1 and TRBJ1-3. This CDR3 has 15 residues. The germline V gene encodes CDR1 SGHRS and CDR2 YFSETQ. The chain's CDR3 is CASSFIIGSGNTIYF. Variable domain in full (rest from reference TRBV5-1 and TRBJ1-3): KAGVTQTPRYLIKTRGQQVTLSCSPISGHRSVSWYQQTPGQGLQFLFEYFSETQRNKGNFPGRFSGRQFSNSRSEMNVSTLELGDSALYLCASSFIIGSGNTIYFGEGSWLTVV.

The chain combines TRBV12-3 or TRBV12-4 with TRBJ2-2; checking the TCRdb D call of TRBD1 is not possible without DNA. The CDR3 has 15 amino acids. The CDR3 protein is CASSKRTGSAGELFF.

The CDR3 sequence: CASKGRASNTGELFF. This chain connects TRBV11-2 to TRBJ2-2; TCRdb gives TRBD2 as the D gene, but with no DNA this cannot be confirmed. This CDR3 has 15 amino acids. Germline V gene data show CDR1 as SGHAT and CDR2 as FQNNGV.

V and J are TRBV5-1 and TRBJ2-7. Germline V gene data show CDR1 as SGHRS and CDR2 as YFSETQ. This CDR3 contains 12 residues. CDR3 amino acids: CASSLASDEQYF. The full variable domain, its missing parts supplied by reference TRBV5-1 and TRBJ2-7, is KAGVTQTPRYLIKTRGQQVTLSCSPISGHRSVSWYQQTPGQGLQFLFEYFSETQRNKGNFPGRFSGRQFSNSRSEMNVSTLELGDSALYLCASSLASDEQYFGPGTRLTVT.

The V gene is TRBV20-1, the J gene TRBJ2-7; the D call of TRBD1 rests on TCRdb alone, since no DNA is present to check it. The germline V gene has CDR1 DFQATT and CDR2 SNEGSKA (reference sequence). The CDR3 totals 11 residues. The CDR3 loop reads CSAPAGDEQYF.

The gene calls are TRBV9 and TRBJ2-5; TCRdb returns TRBD2, unconfirmable since there is no DNA. The germline gives CDR1 SGDLS, CDR2 YYNGEE. The CDR3 is made up of 16 amino acids. CDR3 residues: CASSPGLAVLQETQYF.

The chain recombines TRBV6-1 with TRBJ1-6; there is no DNA to check the TCRdb D call of TRBD1. Germline loops: CDR1 MNHNS, CDR2 SASEGT. There are 13 residues in the CDR3. CDR3 region: CASTDRGDSPLHF.

CDR3 protein: CASSQSSAAPYGYTF. This chain joins TRBV16 and TRBJ1-2; absent DNA, TCRdb's TRBD1 call cannot be checked. Germline-derived CDR1 and CDR2 are KGHSY and FQNENV. The CDR3 consists of 15 residues.